These 24 T cell receptor beta chains originate from one sample sequenced in a study of blood T cell repertoires in COVID-19. Here immunoSEQ multiplex PCR was the method, and the copy in TCRdb shows in-frame clones only, minus some. This sample has over 150,000 clones, with 89% found just once. The sequenced sample consisted of peripheral blood. The receptors originated from a man aged 18 to 35 who had recovered from COVID-19.

This clone was observed a single time. This sequence joins TRBV2 and TRBJ2-1, with no clear D. Trimming stripped 1 base from V and 7 bases from J, with 14 bases between. In germline, CDR1 is SNHLY, CDR2 FYNNEI. The CDR3 length is 15 residues. This CDR3 is CASSEGSGVGNEQFF. CDR3 sequence (DNA): TGTGCCAGCAGTGAAGGTAGTGGAGTAGGAAATGAGCAGTTCTTC. Full variable domain (missing parts from reference TRBV2 and TRBJ2-1): EPEVTQTPSHQVTQMGQEVILRCVPISNHLYFYWYRQILGQKVEFLVSFYNNEISEKSEIFDDQFSVERPDGSNFTLKIRSTKLEDSAMYFCASSEGSGVGNEQFFGPGTRLTVL.

The rearrangement joins TRBV18 to TRBJ2-7; TRBD1 aligns across 10 bases. The CDR3 is 17 residues long. Germline CDR1 and CDR2: KGHSH and LQKENI. The trim removed 4 bases at V and 6 bases at J, leaving 15 bases unmatched. The CDR3 here is CASSQTPPGQGLSEQYF. In DNA form, the CDR3 reads TGTGCCAGCTCACAAACACCTCCGGGACAGGGGTTATCCGAGCAGTACTTC.

J is TRBJ1-2 and V is TRBV6-6, with 9 bases identical to TRBD1. V was clipped by 0 bases and J by 4 bases; unmatched bases: 3. This CDR3 comprises 15 residues. Germline V gives CDR1 MNHNY, CDR2 SVGAGI (reference sequence). The CDR3, as DNA: TGTGCCAGCAGTTACTCGGACAGGGGTGGCTATGGCTACACCTTC. Its translation is CASSYSDRGGYGYTF.

CDR3 loop: CASSVTGTEIYGYTF. In nucleotides, the CDR3 is TGTGCCAGCAGCGTAACCGGGACAGAAATCTATGGCTACACCTTC. V gene TRBV9 combines with J gene TRBJ1-2, with 7 positions matching TRBD1. V was pared by 1 base and J by 4 bases, with 7 bases of the junction left unmatched. The CDR3 covers 15 residues. Germline V lookup: CDR1 SGDLS, CDR2 YYNGEE.

The chain joins TRBV5-1 to TRBJ2-7, with D possibly matching TRBD1 (5 bases). The CDR3 has 14 amino acids. In germline, CDR1 is SGHRS, CDR2 YFSETQ. Trimming shortened V by 6 bases and J by 0 bases, and 13 bases separated the two germline ends. The CDR3 loop is CASKQGVSSYEQYF. The CDR3 DNA is TGCGCCAGCAAGCAGGGCGTGAGCTCCTACGAGCAGTACTTC.

The genes are TRBV19 and TRBJ2-7; 10 nucleotides match TRBD2. This CDR3 is 17 amino acids long. Germline values: CDR1 LNHDA, CDR2 SQIVND (reference sequence). The V gene end was trimmed by 4 bases and the J gene end by 7 bases; junction bases not matched to a gene: 16. CDR3 nucleotides: TGTGCCAGTAGTAGCAAAGGGAGACTAGCGGGCGATATGGAGCAGTACTTC. This encodes CASSSKGRLAGDMEQYF. Drawing the rest from reference TRBV19 and TRBJ2-7, the complete variable domain is DGGITQSPKYLFRKEGQNVTLSCEQNLNHDAMYWYRQDPGQGLRLIYYSQIVNDFQKGDIAEGYSVSREKKESFPLTVTSAQKNPTAFYLCASSSKGRLAGDMEQYFGPGTRLTVT.

This clone was picked up a small number of times. The chain is built from TRBV4-3 and TRBJ2-7; D gene uncertain. This CDR3 region has 13 residues. The V gene's germline CDR1 is LGHNA and CDR2 YSLEER. V shed 0 bases and J shed 3 bases, with 6 bases lying between them. CDR3 DNA sequence: TGCGCCAGCAGCCAAGATTTAGACTACGAGCAGTACTTC. Its protein product is CASSQDLDYEQYF.

CDR3 amino acids: CASSLADRTTGELFF. As DNA, the CDR3 is TGTGCCAGCAGCTTGGCGGACAGGACGACCGGGGAGCTGTTTTTT. V and J are TRBV7-9 and TRBJ2-2, with TRBD1 matching over 7 bases. The CDR3 covers 15 residues. The germline V gene encodes CDR1 SEHNR and CDR2 FQNEAQ (reference sequence). The V and J ends lost 3 bases and 5 bases, in that order; junction bases with no gene match: 6. The entire variable domain, with the rest obtained from reference TRBV7-9 and TRBJ2-2, is as follows: DTGVSQNPRHKITKRGQNVTFRCDPISEHNRLYWYRQTLGQGPEFLTYFQNEAQLEKSRLLSDRFSAERPKGSFSTLEIQRTEQGDSAMYLCASSLADRTTGELFFGEGSRLTVL.

The chain employs TRBV4-3 and TRBJ1-2, with D perhaps matching TRBD1 (6 bases). V lost 5 bases, J lost 6 bases, and 16 bases lay in between. The CDR3 is 14 residues long. Germline CDR1 is LGHNA and CDR2 is YSLEER. CDR3 amino acids: CASSGRRGADGYTF. In nucleotides, the CDR3 is TGCGCCAGCAGCGGACGGCGGGGGGCGGATGGCTACACCTTC.

This rearrangement joins TRBV3-1 (or the pseudogene TRBV3-2) to TRBJ2-3; D is perhaps TRBD1 (6 bases). The V end was cut by 3 bases, the J end by 6 bases, with 10 bases between. CDR1 is LGHDT and CDR2 is YNNKEL in the germline V gene (reference sequence). The CDR3 totals 13 residues. The CDR3: CASSQRDRDTQYF. CDR3 DNA: TGTGCCAGCAGCCAGCGAGACAGGGATACGCAGTATTTT.

The CDR3 bases are TGTGCCAGCTATTCGGGGGGCAGGTTATTGGGCTACACCTTC. This encodes CASYSGGRLLGYTF. The chain recombines TRBV28 with TRBJ1-2; a possible D gene is TRBD1 (6 bases). V lost 8 bases and J lost 8, with 21 bases in between. The CDR3 totals 14 residues. CDR1 MDHEN and CDR2 SYDVKM come from the germline V gene.

This chain uses TRBV5-4 with TRBJ2-1; TRBD2 matches 7 bases. CDR3 size: 15 residues. With 0 bases clipped from V and 7 bases from J, the junction kept 7 bases outside the gene matches. CDR1 SGHNT and CDR2 YYREEE come from the germline V gene (reference sequence). CDR3 DNA sequence: TGTGCCAGCAGCTTGGGTGGGAGGGCCTTTAATGAGCAGTTCTTC. Amino acid sequence: CASSLGGRAFNEQFF.

V gene TRBV7-8 combines with J gene TRBJ2-2; tentatively, D is TRBD2 (5 bases). CDR3 length equals 15 residues. CDR1 is SGHVS, CDR2 FQNEAQ, per germline. V was clipped by 3 bases and J by 6 bases, with 14 bases between them. This CDR3 reads CASSFRDTPSGELFF. CDR3 nucleotide sequence: TGTGCCAGCAGCTTCCGGGATACCCCATCCGGGGAGCTGTTTTTT.

This rearrangement joins TRBV21-1 to TRBJ1-5. TRBV21-1 is termed a pseudogene. The CDR3 is 15 amino acids. DNA of the CDR3: TGTGCCAGCAGCAAAGACGTTCGGGGAAATCAGCCCCAGCATTTT. Translated, it gives CASSKDVRGNQPQHF.

J is TRBJ2-2 and V is TRBV12-5; D is uncertain. The germline CDR1 and CDR2 sequences are LGHNT and FRNRAP. The germline V and J ends were trimmed by 6 bases and 1 base, with 6 bases remaining between them. This CDR3 comprises 13 residues. CDR3 loop: CASGNGNTGELFF. In DNA, the CDR3 is TGTGCTAGTGGGAACGGGAACACCGGGGAGCTGTTTTTT.

This clone was observed a handful of times. V is TRBV27 and J is TRBJ2-1; TRBD2 aligns across 7 bases. The CDR3 has 12 amino acids. The V and J ends lost 5 bases and 8 bases, in that order; junction bases with no gene match: 3. Germline CDR1 is MNHEY and CDR2 is SMNVEV (reference sequence). CDR3 in amino acids: CASSIGGYEQFF. In DNA form, the CDR3 reads TGTGCCAGCAGTATCGGGGGGTATGAGCAGTTCTTC.

The gene calls are TRBV5-1 and TRBJ1-2; D ambiguous. Germline CDR1 reads SGHRS; CDR2 reads YFSETQ. V lost 0 bases and J 0 bases, leaving 9 bases between the germline ends. The CDR3 loop spans 15 amino acids. Written as DNA, the CDR3 is TGCGCCAGCAGCTTGGGAGAGGTGACTAACTATGGCTACACCTTC. It codes for CASSLGEVTNYGYTF.

The V gene is TRBV6-5, the J gene TRBJ1-2; TRBD1 matches at 7 bases. The V gene's germline CDR1 is MNHEY and CDR2 SVGAGI. Germline trimming cut 0 bases from V and 4 bases from J; bases unmatched to any gene: 8. This CDR3 comprises 16 residues. DNA for the CDR3: TGTGCCAGCAGTTACTCATGGCAGGGGGATCTCTATGGCTACACCTTC. Encoded protein: CASSYSWQGDLYGYTF.

The chain couples TRBV6-1 to TRBJ1-2; 7 nucleotides line up with TRBD1. Germline lookup yields CDR1 MNHNS and CDR2 SASEGT. After removal of 2 bases from V and 0 bases from J, the junction contained 6 bases not matched to a gene. CDR3 length: 16 amino acids. Here the CDR3 reads CASSESGTATNYGYTF. The CDR3 region has the DNA TGTGCCAGCAGTGAATCTGGGACAGCGACTAACTATGGCTACACCTTC.

The chain combines TRBV6-5 with TRBJ1-5; D not certain. With 5 bases removed from V and 6 bases from J, the gap between germline ends came to 11 bases. Germline values: CDR1 MNHEY, CDR2 SVGAGI. There are 13 residues in the CDR3. The CDR3 protein is CASSLGGSQPQHF. DNA of the CDR3: TGTGCCAGCAGTCTGGGTGGGAGTCAGCCCCAGCATTTT.

The chain couples TRBV19 to TRBJ2-4; 7 bases are shared with TRBD2. V was clipped by 6 bases and J by 5 bases; unmatched bases: 4. The germline V gene encodes CDR1 LNHDA and CDR2 SQIVND (reference sequence). This CDR3 comprises 13 residues. In nucleotides, the CDR3 is TGTGCCAGTAGCGGGAGGTGGGAAAACATTCAGTACTTC. Its protein is CASSGRWENIQYF.

J is TRBJ2-7 and V is TRBV27, with D perhaps matching TRBD1 (5 bases). The CDR3 runs to 16 residues. Looked up from germline, CDR1 is MNHEY and CDR2 is SMNVEV (reference sequence). Deletions cut 2 bases from V and 0 bases from J, with 14 bases between. CDR3 DNA: TGTGCCAGCAGTTTAAGCTGGGGCACCCTCTCCTACGAGCAGTACTTC. Translating it yields CASSLSWGTLSYEQYF.

This clone was counted a single time. The CDR3 protein is CATGASTAPPTQYF. The CDR3 DNA reads as TGTGCCACCGGGGCCTCTACCGCGCCCCCCACGCAGTATTTT. The V gene is TRBV24-1, the J gene TRBJ2-3, with D maybe TRBD1 (5 bases). Germline CDR1 KGHDR, CDR2 SFDVKD. V was trimmed by 9 bases and J by 9 bases, leaving 21 bases between them. The CDR3 is 14 amino acids.

The chain recombines TRBV3-1 (or the pseudogene TRBV3-2) with TRBJ2-3, with 13 positions matching TRBD2. V shed 4 bases and J 6 bases; nucleotides not matched to a gene: 4. The germline gives CDR1 LGHDT, CDR2 YNNKEL (reference sequence). CDR3 length: 15 residues. The CDR3 reads CASSRTSGRLDTQYF. CDR3 DNA sequence: TGTGCCAGCAGCCGGACTAGCGGGAGACTGGATACGCAGTATTTT.